One and the same sample provided the 21 T cell receptor beta chains below, sequenced in a study of shared clonotypes between healthy human individuals. Profiled with immunoSEQ multiplex PCR; TCRdb holds only in-frame clones, not every one. The data show about 590,000 clones, just under 97% seen once. Naive CD8 cells lacked CD45RO, underwent positive selection for CCR7 and left out terminally differentiated effector memory CD45RA+ cells. Sequenced sample: naive CD8+ T cells sorted from blood. The receptors come from a woman in her twenties or thirties in good health.

This chain links TRBV2 with TRBJ2-7, with no clear D. CDR1 is SNHLY, CDR2 FYNNEI, per germline. The CDR3 has 13 amino acids. V shed 2 bases and J shed 3 bases, with 8 bases lying between them. CDR3 residues: CASSERVYYEQYF. In nucleotides, the CDR3 is TGTGCCAGCAGTGAACGAGTTTACTACGAGCAGTACTTC. The variable domain in full, with the rest retrieved from reference TRBV2 and TRBJ2-7, is EPEVTQTPSHQVTQMGQEVILRCVPISNHLYFYWYRQILGQKVEFLVSFYNNEISEKSEIFDDQFSVERPDGSNFTLKIRSTKLEDSAMYFCASSERVYYEQYFGPGTRLTVT.

J is TRBJ2-2 and V is TRBV27; 10 positions agree with TRBD2. Losses at the gene ends were 2 bases for V and 7 bases for J; bases not matched to a gene: 13. CDR1 and CDR2 (germline): MNHEY, SMNVEV (reference sequence). The CDR3 is 18 residues long. CDR3 bases: TGTGCCAGCAGTTTAAGGGCGGGGGGACTAGCGTCGTTCGGGGAGCTGTTTTTT. Translation gives CASSLRAGGLASFGELFF.

The chain couples TRBV6-6 to TRBJ1-2; D remains unclear. Germline assignment: CDR1 MNHNY and CDR2 SVGAGI (reference sequence). The V end was cut by 7 bases, the J end by 5 bases, with 14 bases between. There are 13 residues in the CDR3. CDR3 in amino acids: CASMDHPAYGYTF. The CDR3 DNA reads as TGTGCCAGCATGGACCACCCAGCATATGGCTACACCTTC.

The rearrangement joins TRBV27 to TRBJ2-1; no firm D call. Trimming shortened V by 2 bases and J by 1 base, and 9 bases separated the two germline ends. The CDR3 is made up of 15 amino acids. Germline assignment: CDR1 MNHEY and CDR2 SMNVEV (reference sequence). The CDR3 region is CASSLMAGSYNEQFF. CDR3 nucleotides: TGTGCCAGCAGTTTAATGGCTGGGTCCTACAATGAGCAGTTCTTC.

This chain links TRBV14 with TRBJ2-5; D tentatively reads TRBD1 or TRBD2 (5 bases each). The CDR3 spans 15 residues. The germline V gene has CDR1 SGHDN and CDR2 FVKESK. Trimming stripped 4 bases from V and 1 base from J, with 13 bases between. The CDR3 DNA is TGTGCCAGCAGCCGATTGGGACGTCTCCAAGAGACCCAGTACTTC. This gives the protein CASSRLGRLQETQYF.

The chain has TRBV9 and TRBJ2-2; TRBD1 agrees at 9 bases. This CDR3 is 17 amino acids long. V lost 4 bases, J lost 6 bases, and 13 bases stayed unmatched. Germline lookup yields CDR1 SGDLS and CDR2 YYNGEE. In nucleotides, the CDR3 is TGTGCCAGCAGCTCCCACCGAGGGACAGGGCTTCCCGGGGAGCTGTTTTTT. This sequence encodes CASSSHRGTGLPGELFF.

The rearrangement links TRBV15 to TRBJ2-7; TRBD1 is a possible D gene (6 bases). The germline V gene has CDR1 LNHNV and CDR2 YYDKDF (reference sequence). The CDR3 has 15 amino acids. Trimming left V 0 bases short and J 4 bases short, with 13 bases between. Here the CDR3 DNA reads TGTGCCACCAGCAGAGATCAGGGGACGAGATACGAGCAGTACTTC. Its translation is CATSRDQGTRYEQYF.

As for this clone: Sequence at one end of the junction differs from germline and may be a read error. V and J are TRBV5-1 and TRBJ2-3; TRBD2 matches at 9 bases. The CDR3 contains 20 residues. Germline CDR1 SGHRS, CDR2 YFSETQ. The CDR3 DNA reads TGCGCCAGCAGCTTGGCACCAGCGGGAGGTTGGGGCCCAAACACAGGTACGCAGTATTTT. Protein product: CASSLAPAGGWGPNTGTQYF.

The chain links TRBV6-5 to TRBJ2-6; D remains ambiguous. V dropped 7 bases and J dropped 4 bases, with 14 bases sitting between them. This CDR3 has 15 amino acids. Germline-derived CDR1 and CDR2 are MNHEY and SVGAGI. CDR3 amino acids: CASTQTRAGANVLTF. The DNA of the CDR3 is TGTGCCAGCACCCAAACACGGGCCGGGGCCAACGTCCTGACTTTC.

V is TRBV15 and J is TRBJ2-4; possibly TRBD1 for D (5 bases). Looked up from germline, CDR1 is LNHNV and CDR2 is YYDKDF (reference sequence). This CDR3 has 15 residues. V lost 0 bases, J lost 3 bases, and 9 bases lay in between. Here the CDR3 DNA reads TGTGCCACCAGCAGAGATTCAGGGTTCAAAAACATTCAGTACTTC. This codes for CATSRDSGFKNIQYF.

This sequence joins TRBV4-1 and TRBJ2-1; D is unresolved. The ends were cut back, 6 bases at V and 4 bases at J, with 7 bases in the middle. Germline assignment: CDR1 MGHRA and CDR2 YSYEKL. This CDR3 comprises 12 residues. This chain's CDR3 is CASSKEYNEQFF. In DNA, the CDR3 is TGCGCCAGCAGTAAGGAGTACAATGAGCAGTTCTTC.

This chain joins TRBV28 and TRBJ1-3; 9 positions agree with TRBD1. The J segment lost 5 bases and the V segment lost 2 bases, leaving 1 base of the junction unmatched. Germline CDR1 and CDR2: MDHEN and SYDVKM. The CDR3 totals 14 residues. CDR3 sequence: CASSLGTGRNTIYF. The CDR3 nucleotides read TGTGCCAGCAGTTTAGGGACAGGGCGAAACACCATATATTTT.

This chain joins TRBV4-2 and TRBJ2-7; 9 positions match TRBD2. J gave up 3 bases and V 0 bases, and 3 bases lay outside the gene matches. Germline V gene data show CDR1 as LGHNA and CDR2 as YNFKEQ. The length of the CDR3 is 15 residues. CDR3 nucleotide sequence: TGTGCCAGCAGCCAAGAAGAAGCGGGGGGCTACGAGCAGTACTTC. It specifies CASSQEEAGGYEQYF.

V is TRBV19 and J is TRBJ2-7, with TRBD2 matching over 13 bases. The germline V gene has CDR1 LNHDA and CDR2 SQIVND (reference sequence). CDR3 length: 14 amino acids. V gave up 7 bases and J gave up 5 bases; unmatched junction bases: 5. CDR3 in DNA: TGTGCCAGTATGGGGACTAGCGGGAAACACGAGCAGTACTTC. Its translation: CASMGTSGKHEQYF.

This CDR3 reads CASSYSTGPSYGYTF. The CDR3 DNA reads TGTGCCAGCAGTTACTCGACAGGGCCTAGTTATGGCTACACCTTC. The V and J genes are TRBV6-6 and TRBJ1-2; 7 nucleotides match TRBD1. Germline trimming cut 0 bases from V and 5 bases from J; bases unmatched to any gene: 6. The V gene's germline CDR1 is MNHNY and CDR2 SVGAGI (reference sequence). There are 15 residues in the CDR3.

In its sample, this clone was seen once. The chain has TRBV27 and TRBJ2-2; D is ambiguous. CDR1 is MNHEY, CDR2 SMNVEV, per germline (reference sequence). The CDR3 length is 15 residues. Trimming removed 3 bases from V and 0 bases from J, with 8 bases in between. The CDR3 reads CASSFYHPNTGELFF. The CDR3 nucleotides read TGTGCCAGCAGTTTTTATCACCCGAACACCGGGGAGCTGTTTTTT.

This chain joins TRBV11-2 and TRBJ2-1; 14 bases match TRBD2. The length of the CDR3 is 20 residues. V gave up 0 bases and J gave up 0 bases; unmatched junction bases: 7. CDR1 and CDR2 from the germline V gene are SGHAT and FQNNGV. CDR3 residues: CASSLDPGLAGGDSYNEQFF. CDR3 coding DNA: TGTGCCAGCAGCTTAGATCCTGGACTAGCGGGAGGTGACTCCTACAATGAGCAGTTCTTC.

The chain carries TRBV6-1 and TRBJ2-2; D ambiguous. V lost 3 bases and J lost 7, with 9 bases in between. Germline CDR1 and CDR2: MNHNS and SASEGT. This CDR3 is 13 amino acids long. CDR3: CASSDDSLGELFF. The CDR3 DNA reads TGTGCCAGCAGTGACGACTCACTCGGGGAGCTGTTTTTT.

The rearrangement uses TRBV27 and TRBJ1-5; D ambiguous. CDR1 is MNHEY, CDR2 SMNVEV, per germline (reference sequence). This CDR3 has 10 amino acids. V lost 11 bases and J 5 bases, leaving 7 bases between the germline ends. The CDR3 spells CAVLDQPQHF. The CDR3 nucleotides read TGTGCCGTGTTGGATCAGCCCCAGCATTTT.

The gene calls are TRBV7-8 and TRBJ2-7, with a weak D call TRBD1 (8 bases). The germline V gene has CDR1 SGHVS and CDR2 FQNEAQ. The CDR3 totals 11 residues. The CDR3 DNA follows: TGTGCGGGGGGGACAGGACACGAGCAGTACTTC. Translated: CAGGTGHEQYF.

The chain uses TRBV7-9 and TRBJ2-5; no firm D call. Per the germline V gene, CDR1 is SEHNR and CDR2 is FQNEAQ (reference sequence). The CDR3 has 12 amino acids. V was pared by 6 bases and J by 4 bases, with 9 bases between. The CDR3 coding sequence is TGTGCCAGCAGTGGCAGGTCAGAGACCCAGTACTTC. It is translated as CASSGRSETQYF.